This T cell receptor (beta chain) was profiled in a study of T cell changes during pregnancy in multiple sclerosis. CDR1 and CDR2 from the germline V gene are SGHTA and FQGNSA. CDR3 length equals 13 residues. The V gene lost 2 bases and the J gene lost 6 bases, with 8 bases spanning the gap. TCRdb's copy holds only in-frame clones and misses some; the assay was immunoSEQ multiplex PCR. Here the sample spans approximately 51,000 clones, 85% to 95% being singletons. This specimen consisted of CD4+ T cells from peripheral blood mononuclear cells, obtained in the second trimester of pregnancy. This sequence originates from a female donor with multiple sclerosis, enrolled in a pregnancy study. The V gene is TRBV7-2, the J gene TRBJ1-5, with D uncertain. The CDR3 here is CASSLLSGQPQHF. CDR3 bases: TGTGCCAGCAGCTTATTATCCGGTCAGCCCCAGCATTTT.